This T cell receptor beta chain stems from a study of human T cells and chemical hapten exposure. Looking at the study overall: Patch tests put 0.01% DPC on the upper back, read at 6 days. Overall study findings and caveats: Large CDR3 similarity clusters arose significantly more often from expanded TCRs than from controls.

The time point was: pre-sensitization, week 0. Sample treatment: therapeutic diphenylcyclopropenone sensitization with weekly scalp DPC. Ahead of applying each patch test, blood was sampled. Patients had alopecia, were aged 18 to 70, and were not pregnant. This clonotype has just a few counts. Its antigen is unknown. TCRdb itself ran the RACE reads through MiXCR, one entry per CDR3 protein. The table shows some 300,000 distinct CDR3 sequences, with around 5.5% occurring only once. The sequenced sample was whole blood, obtained in connection with sensitization to the hapten diphenylcyclopropenone (DPC). This clonotype was sampled from a woman in her late teens or twenties with alopecia areata. Some clones in this sample may be carry-over from other donors' samples.

The CDR3 DNA reads TGTGCCAGCAGCTTATCGTCCTACAGTAACACTGAAGCTTTCTTT. This sequence encodes CASSLSSYSNTEAFF. V usage is TRBV7-8 and J usage is TRBJ1-1; D gene uncertain. The CDR3 has 15 amino acids. V was cut by 2 bases and J by 2 bases, with 12 bases left in between. Germline V gene data show CDR1 as SGHVS and CDR2 as FQNEAQ.